The 12 T cell receptor beta chains presented below share a single source sample, sequenced in a study of CD8+CD57+ T cells in acquired aplastic anemia. TCR beta VDJ and CDR3 were profiled, and genomic DNA was the template. TCRdb reanalysed the reads using MiXCR and keeps one entry per CDR3 protein. This repertoire shows about 68,000 distinct CDR3 sequences, almost 55% found once; its top ten account for approximately 8.3%. Sample: sorted CD4+, CD8+, or CD8+CD57+ T cells (not recorded which) from PBMCs. The receptors come from a human donor in good health, serving as a control.

J is TRBJ1-6 and V is TRBV12-3 or TRBV12-4; TRBD1 matches 7 bases. CDR3 length: 15 amino acids. Losses at the gene ends were 6 bases for V and 5 bases for J; bases not matched to a gene: 7. The CDR3 here is CASRTGLGDNSPLHF. The CDR3 DNA sequence: TGTGCCAGCAGGACAGGGCTGGGTGATAATTCACCCCTCCACTTT.

This clonotype ranks as medium-sized. V gene TRBV29-1 combines with J gene TRBJ2-1; D unclear. CDR1 SQVTM and CDR2 ANQGSEA come from the germline V gene. CDR3 length equals 10 residues. V shed 3 bases and J shed 7 bases, with 4 bases lying between them. In nucleotides, the CDR3 is TGCAGCGTTGACCATAATGAGCAGTTCTTC. Translated: CSVDHNEQFF.

This chain links TRBV19 with TRBJ2-2; D is perhaps TRBD1 (6 bases). CDR1 is LNHDA and CDR2 is SQIVND in the germline V gene (reference sequence). This CDR3 region has 15 residues. Trimming pared 0 bases from V and 7 bases from J, leaving 12 bases between. The CDR3 here is CASSIDGAGDGELFF. CDR3 in DNA: TGTGCCAGTAGTATAGACGGGGCAGGGGACGGGGAGCTGTTTTTT.

The rearrangement uses TRBV2 and TRBJ1-2; possibly TRBD1 for D (6 bases). Germline assignment: CDR1 SNHLY and CDR2 FYNNEI. CDR3 length: 14 amino acids. V was pared by 3 bases and J by 2 bases, with 10 bases between. The CDR3, as DNA: TGTGCCAGCAGTGACTGGGGGCCCAACTATGGCTACACCTTC. It is translated as CASSDWGPNYGYTF.

In the case of this clonotype: A much larger clone sits a single nucleotide away, making a read error possible. This CDR3 is missing its conserved last phenylalanine or tryptophan, likely due to a read error. This chain joins TRBV15 and TRBJ1-3; 9 bases fit TRBD1. The V gene's germline CDR1 is LNHNV and CDR2 YYDKDF (reference sequence). The CDR3 sequence is 15 residues long. V lost 4 bases and J lost 4; bases outside the gene matches: 5. CDR3 region: CATSIDGTGGNTIYV. CDR3 nucleotide sequence: TGTGCCACCAGCATCGACGGGACAGGGGGAAACACCATATATGTT.

This clonotype was counted many times. The V gene is TRBV12-5, the J gene TRBJ2-4, with a possible D match to TRBD1 (6 bases). The V and J ends lost 0 bases and 0 bases respectively, with 18 bases between them. The V gene's germline CDR1 is LGHNT and CDR2 FRNRAP. The CDR3 sequence is 19 residues long. CDR3 coding DNA: TGTGCTAGTGGTTTGGTAATGGACAGAGAAGAACTAGCCAAAAACATTCAGTACTTC. This encodes CASGLVMDREELAKNIQYF.

This chain uses TRBV2 with TRBJ1-2, with D possibly being TRBD1 (5 bases). The CDR3 has 12 residues. V was clipped by 2 bases and J by 8 bases, with 9 bases between them. CDR1 SNHLY and CDR2 FYNNEI come from the germline V gene. The CDR3: CASSERGLGYTF. The CDR3 nucleotides read TGTGCCAGCAGTGAAAGGGGACTGGGCTACACCTTC.

CDR3 sequence: CASNTGGPYEQYF. As DNA, the CDR3 is TGTGCCAGCAACACGGGGGGACCCTACGAGCAGTACTTC. The chain joins TRBV7-9 to TRBJ2-7; TRBD2 matches 7 bases. Trimming removed 7 bases from V and 2 bases from J; junction bases left unmatched: 5. The CDR3 length is 13 residues. Germline CDR1 is SEHNR and CDR2 is FQNEAQ (reference sequence).

This clonotype has only a few counts. The J gene is TRBJ2-7, the V gene TRBV19, with a tentative D call TRBD1 (7 bases). CDR3 size: 15 residues. Germline V lookup: CDR1 LNHDA, CDR2 SQIVND (reference sequence). The germline V and J ends were trimmed by 5 bases and 0 bases, with 14 bases remaining between them. CDR3: CASSFGGTASYEQYF. Here the CDR3 DNA reads TGTGCCAGTAGTTTTGGGGGGACAGCCTCCTACGAGCAGTACTTC.

A single count supports this clonotype. This chain joins TRBV29-1 and TRBJ2-7; D unclear. The V end lost 4 bases, the J end lost 3 bases, and 16 bases lay between the germline ends. Per the germline V gene, CDR1 is SQVTM and CDR2 is ANQGSEA. This CDR3 spans 14 amino acids. CDR3 sequence reads: CSVVEPVASYEQYF. CDR3 coding DNA: TGCAGCGTTGTCGAGCCAGTGGCCAGCTACGAGCAGTACTTC.

This clonotype was seen ten or more times. The genes are TRBV2 and TRBJ1-1, with D tentatively TRBD1 (5 bases). Germline V gene data show CDR1 as SNHLY and CDR2 as FYNNEI. Trimming left V 8 bases short and J 4 bases short, with 20 bases between. CDR3 length: 15 residues. The DNA of the CDR3 is TGTGCCAGCCACCCGGGACCCCGAACGGGCACTGAAGCTTTCTTT. It translates to CASHPGPRTGTEAFF.

A word on this clonotype: At one boundary the junction diverges from the germline segment, which might be a read error. The rearrangement uses TRBV9 and TRBJ2-5; weak D call: TRBD2 (5 bases). CDR3 length equals 14 residues. CDR1 is SGDLS, CDR2 YYNGEE, per germline. Here the CDR3 reads CASSPSRRIETQCF. The CDR3 nucleotides read TGTGCCAGCAGCCCTAGCAGGAGGATAGAGACCCAGTGCTTC.